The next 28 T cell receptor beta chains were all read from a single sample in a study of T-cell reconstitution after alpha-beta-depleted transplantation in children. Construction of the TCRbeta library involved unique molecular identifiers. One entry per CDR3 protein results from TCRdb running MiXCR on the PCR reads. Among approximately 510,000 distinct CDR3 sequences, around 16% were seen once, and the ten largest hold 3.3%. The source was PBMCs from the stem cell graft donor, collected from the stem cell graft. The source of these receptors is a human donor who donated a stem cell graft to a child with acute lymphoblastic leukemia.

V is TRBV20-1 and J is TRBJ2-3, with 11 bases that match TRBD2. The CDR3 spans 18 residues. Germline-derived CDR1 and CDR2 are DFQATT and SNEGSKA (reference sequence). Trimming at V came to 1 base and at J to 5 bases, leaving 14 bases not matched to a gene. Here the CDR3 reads CSARGQGLAGSLIDTQYF. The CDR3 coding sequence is TGCAGTGCTAGAGGCCAAGGACTAGCGGGTTCTCTGATAGATACGCAGTATTTT.

CDR3: CASSSGTGGSETQYF. CDR3 sequence (DNA): TGTGCCAGCAGCTCCGGGACAGGGGGCAGTGAGACCCAGTACTTC. The chain combines TRBV13 with TRBJ2-5, with TRBD1 identical over 12 bases. Per the germline V gene, CDR1 is PRHDT and CDR2 is FYEKMQ (reference sequence). Unmatched junction bases numbered 5, after V lost 4 bases and J lost 5 bases. The CDR3 consists of 15 residues.

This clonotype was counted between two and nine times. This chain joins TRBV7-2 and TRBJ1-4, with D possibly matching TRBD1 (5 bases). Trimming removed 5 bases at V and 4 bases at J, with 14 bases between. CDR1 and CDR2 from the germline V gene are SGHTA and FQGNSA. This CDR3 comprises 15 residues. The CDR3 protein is CASSPVGGGNEKLFF. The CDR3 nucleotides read TGTGCCAGCAGCCCCGTCGGGGGAGGTAATGAAAAACTGTTTTTT.

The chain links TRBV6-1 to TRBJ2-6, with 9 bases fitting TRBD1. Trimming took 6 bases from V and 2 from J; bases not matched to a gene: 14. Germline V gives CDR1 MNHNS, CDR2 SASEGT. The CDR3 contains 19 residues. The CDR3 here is CASSPAGDRVFAGANVLTF. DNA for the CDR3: TGTGCCAGCAGCCCCGCGGGGGACAGGGTTTTTGCTGGGGCCAACGTCCTGACTTTC.

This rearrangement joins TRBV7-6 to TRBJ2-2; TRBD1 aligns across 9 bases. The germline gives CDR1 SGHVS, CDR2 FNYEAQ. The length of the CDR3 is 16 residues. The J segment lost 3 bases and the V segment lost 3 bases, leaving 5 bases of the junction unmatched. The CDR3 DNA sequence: TGTGCCAGCAGCTTCTCGAGGGACAGGGACACCGGGGAGCTGTTTTTT. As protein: CASSFSRDRDTGELFF.

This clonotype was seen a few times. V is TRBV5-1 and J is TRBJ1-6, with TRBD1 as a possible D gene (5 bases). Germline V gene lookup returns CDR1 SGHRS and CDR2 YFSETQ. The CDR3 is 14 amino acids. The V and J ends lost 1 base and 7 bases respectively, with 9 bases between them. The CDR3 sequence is CASSLWPGNSPLHF. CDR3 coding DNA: TGCGCCAGCAGCTTGTGGCCAGGGAATTCACCCCTCCACTTT. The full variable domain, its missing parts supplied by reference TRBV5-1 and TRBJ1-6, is KAGVTQTPRYLIKTRGQQVTLSCSPISGHRSVSWYQQTPGQGLQFLFEYFSETQRNKGNFPGRFSGRQFSNSRSEMNVSTLELGDSALYLCASSLWPGNSPLHFGNGTRLTVT.

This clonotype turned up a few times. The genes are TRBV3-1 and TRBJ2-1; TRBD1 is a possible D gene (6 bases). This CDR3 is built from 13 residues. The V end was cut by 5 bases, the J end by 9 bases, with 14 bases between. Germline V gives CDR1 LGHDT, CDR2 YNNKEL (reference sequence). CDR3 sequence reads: CASSENRVTEQFF. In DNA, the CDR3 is TGTGCCAGCAGCGAAAACAGGGTGACTGAGCAGTTCTTC.

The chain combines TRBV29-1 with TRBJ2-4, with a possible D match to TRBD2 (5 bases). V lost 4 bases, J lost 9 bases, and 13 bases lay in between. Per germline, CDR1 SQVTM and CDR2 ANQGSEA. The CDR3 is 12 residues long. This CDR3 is CSVVEIGGIQYF. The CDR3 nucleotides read TGCAGCGTTGTGGAGATCGGAGGCATTCAGTACTTC.

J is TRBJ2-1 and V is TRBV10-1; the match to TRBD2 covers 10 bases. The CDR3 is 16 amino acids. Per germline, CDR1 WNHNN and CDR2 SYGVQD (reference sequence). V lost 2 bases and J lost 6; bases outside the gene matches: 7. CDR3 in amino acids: CASSERLAGEGNEQFF. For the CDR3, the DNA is TGCGCCAGCAGTGAGAGGCTAGCGGGAGAGGGCAATGAGCAGTTCTTC.

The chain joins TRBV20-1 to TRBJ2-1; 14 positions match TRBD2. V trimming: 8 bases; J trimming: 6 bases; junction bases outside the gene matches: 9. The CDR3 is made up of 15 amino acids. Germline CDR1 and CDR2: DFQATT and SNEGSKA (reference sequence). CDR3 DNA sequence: TGCAGTCTTTCGACCGGGACTAGCGGGAGCAATGAGCAGTTCTTC. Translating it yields CSLSTGTSGSNEQFF.

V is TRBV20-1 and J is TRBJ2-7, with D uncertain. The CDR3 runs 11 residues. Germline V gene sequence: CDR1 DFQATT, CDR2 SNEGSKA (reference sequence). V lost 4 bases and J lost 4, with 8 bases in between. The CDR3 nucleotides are TGCAGTGCTATCAACTTTTACGAGCAGTACTTC. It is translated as CSAINFYEQYF.

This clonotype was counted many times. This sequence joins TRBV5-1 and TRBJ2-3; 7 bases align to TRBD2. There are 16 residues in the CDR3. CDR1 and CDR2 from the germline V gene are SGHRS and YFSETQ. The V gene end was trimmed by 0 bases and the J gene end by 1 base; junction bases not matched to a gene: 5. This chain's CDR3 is CASSLVVAGGTDTQYF. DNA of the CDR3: TGCGCCAGCAGCTTGGTGGTAGCGGGCGGCACAGATACGCAGTATTTT.

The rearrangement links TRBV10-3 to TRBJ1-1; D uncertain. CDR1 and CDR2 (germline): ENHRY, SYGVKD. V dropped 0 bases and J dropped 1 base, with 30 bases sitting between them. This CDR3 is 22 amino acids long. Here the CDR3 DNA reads TGTGCCATCAGTGAGTCGACAACGGGGATATTTCTTAGTTATCGTGGGAACACTGAAGCTTTCTTT. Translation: CAISESTTGIFLSYRGNTEAFF.

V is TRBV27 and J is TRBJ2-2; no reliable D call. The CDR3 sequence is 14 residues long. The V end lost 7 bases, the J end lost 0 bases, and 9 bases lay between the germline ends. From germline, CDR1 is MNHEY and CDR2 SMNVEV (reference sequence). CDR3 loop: CASKKDANTGELFF. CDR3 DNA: TGTGCCAGCAAAAAGGACGCGAACACCGGGGAGCTGTTTTTT.

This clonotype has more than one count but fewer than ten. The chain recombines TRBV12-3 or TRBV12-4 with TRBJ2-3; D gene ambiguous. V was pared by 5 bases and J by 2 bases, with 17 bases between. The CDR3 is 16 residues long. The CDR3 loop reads CASSKRTGLVTDTQYF. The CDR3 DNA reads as TGTGCCAGCAGTAAACGGACCGGCTTAGTCACAGATACGCAGTATTTT.

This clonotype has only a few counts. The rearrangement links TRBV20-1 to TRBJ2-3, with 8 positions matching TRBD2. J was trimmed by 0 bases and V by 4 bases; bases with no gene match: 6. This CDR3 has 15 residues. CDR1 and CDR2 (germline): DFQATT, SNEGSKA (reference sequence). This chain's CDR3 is CSAIDSGTSTDTQYF. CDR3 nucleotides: TGCAGTGCTATCGATAGCGGGACTAGCACAGATACGCAGTATTTT.

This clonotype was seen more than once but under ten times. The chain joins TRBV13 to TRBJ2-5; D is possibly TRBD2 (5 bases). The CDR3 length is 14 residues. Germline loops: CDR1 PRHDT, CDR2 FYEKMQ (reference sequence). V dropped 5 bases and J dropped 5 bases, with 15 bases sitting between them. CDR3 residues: CASSIKKGLETQYF. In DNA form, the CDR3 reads TGTGCCAGCAGCATAAAGAAAGGACTGGAGACCCAGTACTTC.

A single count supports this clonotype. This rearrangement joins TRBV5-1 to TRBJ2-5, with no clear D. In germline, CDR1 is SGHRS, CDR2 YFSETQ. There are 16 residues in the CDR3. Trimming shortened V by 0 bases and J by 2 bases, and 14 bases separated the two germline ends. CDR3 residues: CASSLASRLLQETQYF. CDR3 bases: TGCGCCAGCAGCTTGGCCAGTCGTCTCCTTCAAGAGACCCAGTACTTC.

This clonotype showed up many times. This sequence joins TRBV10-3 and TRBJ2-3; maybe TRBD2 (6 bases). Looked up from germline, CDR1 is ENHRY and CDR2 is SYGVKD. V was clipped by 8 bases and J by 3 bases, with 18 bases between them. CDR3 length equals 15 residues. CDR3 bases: TGTGCCATCCGTCTCGGCGGGATGTGGACAGATACGCAGTATTTT. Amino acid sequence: CAIRLGGMWTDTQYF.

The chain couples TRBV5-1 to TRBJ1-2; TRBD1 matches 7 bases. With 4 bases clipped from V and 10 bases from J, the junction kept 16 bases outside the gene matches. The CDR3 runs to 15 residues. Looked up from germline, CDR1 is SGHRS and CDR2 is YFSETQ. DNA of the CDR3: TGCGCCAGCAGCACAGCCCCGACAGGGAATCCTGACTACACCTTC. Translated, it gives CASSTAPTGNPDYTF.

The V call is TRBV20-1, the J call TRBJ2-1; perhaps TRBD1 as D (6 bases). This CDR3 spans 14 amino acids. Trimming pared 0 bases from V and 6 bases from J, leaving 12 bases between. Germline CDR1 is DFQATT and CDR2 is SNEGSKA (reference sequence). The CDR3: CSARDGGRGNEQFF. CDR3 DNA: TGCAGTGCTAGAGATGGCGGCAGGGGCAATGAGCAGTTCTTC.

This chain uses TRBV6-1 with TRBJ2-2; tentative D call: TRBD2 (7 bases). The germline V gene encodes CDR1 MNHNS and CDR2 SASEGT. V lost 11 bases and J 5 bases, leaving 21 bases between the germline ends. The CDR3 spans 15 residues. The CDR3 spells CACGGSIFLTGELFF. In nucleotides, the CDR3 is TGTGCCTGCGGGGGCAGCATTTTTTTAACCGGGGAGCTGTTTTTT.

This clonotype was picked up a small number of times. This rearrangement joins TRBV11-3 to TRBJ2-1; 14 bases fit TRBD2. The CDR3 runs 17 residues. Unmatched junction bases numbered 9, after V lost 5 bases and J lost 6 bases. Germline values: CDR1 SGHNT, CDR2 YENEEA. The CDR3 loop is CASSRLGTSGSSNEQFF. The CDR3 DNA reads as TGTGCCAGCAGCAGATTAGGGACTAGCGGGAGTTCCAATGAGCAGTTCTTC. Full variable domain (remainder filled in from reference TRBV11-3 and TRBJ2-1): EAGVVQSPRYKIIEKKQPVAFWCNPISGHNTLYWYLQNLGQGPELLIRYENEEAVDDSQLPKDRFSAERLKGVDSTLKIQPAELGDSAVYLCASSRLGTSGSSNEQFFGPGTRLTVL.

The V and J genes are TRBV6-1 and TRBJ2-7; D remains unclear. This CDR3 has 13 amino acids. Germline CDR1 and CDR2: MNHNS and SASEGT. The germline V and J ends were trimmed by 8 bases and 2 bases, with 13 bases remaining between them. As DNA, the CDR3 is TGTGCCAGCCTCACCGGGCCAGCCTACGAGCAGTACTTC. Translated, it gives CASLTGPAYEQYF.

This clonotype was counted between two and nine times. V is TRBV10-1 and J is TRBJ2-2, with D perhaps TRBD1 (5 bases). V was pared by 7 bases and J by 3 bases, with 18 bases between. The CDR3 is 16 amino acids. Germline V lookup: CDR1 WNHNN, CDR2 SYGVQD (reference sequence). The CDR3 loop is CASTSNRGLDTGELFF. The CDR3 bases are TGCGCCAGCACCTCGAATAGGGGTTTGGACACCGGGGAGCTGTTTTTT.

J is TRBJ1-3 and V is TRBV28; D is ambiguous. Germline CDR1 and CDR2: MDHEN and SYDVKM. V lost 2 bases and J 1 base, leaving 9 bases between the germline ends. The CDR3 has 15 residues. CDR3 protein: CASSLTRWSGNTIYF. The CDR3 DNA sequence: TGTGCCAGCAGTTTAACTCGCTGGTCTGGAAACACCATATATTTT. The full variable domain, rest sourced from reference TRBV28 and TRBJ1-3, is DVKVTQSSRYLVKRTGEKVFLECVQDMDHENMFWYRQDPGLGLRLIYFSYDVKMKEKGDIPEGYSVSREKKERFSLILESASTNQTSMYLCASSLTRWSGNTIYFGEGSWLTVV.

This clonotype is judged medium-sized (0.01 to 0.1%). The CDR3 DNA is TGCAGCGTTGAGGAGGGATCGACCGAAGCTTTCTTT. Translated: CSVEEGSTEAFF. The gene calls are TRBV29-1 and TRBJ1-1; no clear D gene. The CDR3 has 12 amino acids. CDR1 is SQVTM and CDR2 is ANQGSEA in the germline V gene. Trimming left V 3 bases short and J 8 bases short, with 13 bases between.

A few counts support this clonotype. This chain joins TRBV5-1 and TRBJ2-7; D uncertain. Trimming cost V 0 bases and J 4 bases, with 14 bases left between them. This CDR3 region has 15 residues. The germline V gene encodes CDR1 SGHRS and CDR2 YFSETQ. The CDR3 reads CASSLEWSGRYEQYF. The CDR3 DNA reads TGCGCCAGCAGCTTGGAATGGTCTGGAAGGTACGAGCAGTACTTC.